Listed here are 14 T cell receptor beta chains from one sample, sequenced in a study of blood T cell repertoires in COVID-19. Only in-frame clones appear in the TCRdb table, and some are missing; sequencing was by immunoSEQ multiplex PCR. Among about 160,000 clones listed, 75% to 90% were seen once. Sequences were obtained from peripheral blood. These receptors originate from a human donor in a cohort sampled during active COVID-19.

This clone was seen only a few times. This chain uses TRBV19 with TRBJ1-3; D ambiguous. The CDR3 totals 15 residues. Germline V gene lookup returns CDR1 LNHDA and CDR2 SQIVND (reference sequence). The V and J ends lost 4 bases and 1 base respectively, with 11 bases between them. CDR3 protein: CASSRGYGSGNTIYF. DNA of the CDR3: TGTGCCAGTAGTAGAGGGTATGGTTCTGGAAACACCATATATTTT.

The rearrangement links TRBV7-2 to TRBJ2-5; a possible D gene is TRBD1 (5 bases). Germline V gives CDR1 SGHTA, CDR2 FQGNSA. V lost 5 bases to trimming and J lost 2 bases, with 12 bases between them. This CDR3 region has 14 residues. The DNA for the CDR3 is TGTGCCAGCAGCCAAAGGGCAGGGCAAGAGACCCAGTACTTC. Amino acid sequence: CASSQRAGQETQYF.

The chain employs TRBV19 and TRBJ2-5; D remains ambiguous. Germline CDR1 reads LNHDA; CDR2 reads SQIVND (reference sequence). This CDR3 is 13 amino acids long. Trimming pared 6 bases from V and 3 bases from J, leaving 11 bases between. The CDR3 spells CASSTGMEETQYF. The DNA for the CDR3 is TGTGCCAGTAGCACGGGTATGGAAGAGACCCAGTACTTC.

The V call is TRBV5-4, the J call TRBJ1-1, with TRBD1 identical over 10 bases. With V trimmed by 9 bases and J by 0 bases, 14 bases remained unmatched. This CDR3 comprises 17 residues. CDR1 SGHNT and CDR2 YYREEE come from the germline V gene (reference sequence). This CDR3 is CAIKGGQGLMLNTEAFF. The CDR3, as DNA: TGTGCCATCAAAGGGGGACAGGGGTTGATGCTGAACACTGAAGCTTTCTTT.

This clone showed up just a few times. The chain combines TRBV5-4 with TRBJ2-1, with 8 bases matching TRBD2. The CDR3 has 13 amino acids. With 7 bases clipped from V and 5 bases from J, the junction kept 5 bases outside the gene matches. Germline CDR1 and CDR2: SGHNT and YYREEE (reference sequence). CDR3 coding DNA: TGTGCCAGCTCCGGGACTAGAGACAATGAGCAGTTCTTC. Protein sequence: CASSGTRDNEQFF.

The genes are TRBV6-5 and TRBJ2-7; 12 bases map to TRBD2. V gave up 6 bases and J gave up 4 bases; unmatched junction bases: 7. The germline gives CDR1 MNHEY, CDR2 SVGAGI. This CDR3 is 15 amino acids long. The CDR3, as DNA: TGTGCCAGCAGAAGGCCGACTAGCGGGAGTTACGAGCAGTACTTC. Translation: CASRRPTSGSYEQYF.

This chain links TRBV5-4 with TRBJ2-5; D gene unclear. Germline-derived CDR1 and CDR2 are SGHNT and YYREEE (reference sequence). Trimming removed 5 bases from V and 5 bases from J, with 7 bases in between. The length of the CDR3 is 11 residues. The CDR3 nucleotides read TGTGCCAGCAGTTCCAGGGAGACCCAGTACTTC. Translation: CASSSRETQYF. The full variable domain, rest sourced from reference TRBV5-4 and TRBJ2-5, is ETGVTQSPTHLIKTRGQQVTLRCSSQSGHNTVSWYQQALGQGPQFIFQYYREEENGRGNFPPRFSGLQFPNYSSELNVNALELDDSALYLCASSSRETQYFGPGTRLLVL.

The CDR3 nucleotides are TGTGCCGGGGCGGGGCTCACAGATACGCAGTATTTT. This gives the protein CAGAGLTDTQYF. V usage is TRBV6-5 and J usage is TRBJ2-3; tentatively, D is TRBD2 (6 bases). The CDR3 is 12 residues long. Trimming stripped 11 bases from V and 2 bases from J, with 11 bases between. Germline loops: CDR1 MNHEY, CDR2 SVGAGI.

This clone was counted a single time. This sequence joins TRBV4-3 and TRBJ1-5; perhaps TRBD1 as D (5 bases). Trimming stripped 2 bases from V and 3 bases from J, with 8 bases between. Germline CDR1 LGHNA, CDR2 YSLEER. The CDR3 contains 14 residues. CDR3 sequence: CASSQRQNNQPQHF. The CDR3 DNA reads TGCGCCAGCAGCCAACGACAGAACAATCAGCCCCAGCATTTT.

The chain recombines TRBV4-3 with TRBJ2-3; D possibly corresponds to TRBD2 (5 bases). The CDR3 is 15 amino acids. V was pared by 1 base and J by 1 base, with 9 bases between. Germline CDR1 reads LGHNA; CDR2 reads YSLEER. The DNA of the CDR3 is TGCGCCAGCAGCCAAGCCCTGCGGGGCACAGATACGCAGTATTTT. Its protein is CASSQALRGTDTQYF.

This clone showed up just a few times. The chain recombines TRBV27 with TRBJ2-5; 8 bases agree with TRBD1. Losses at the gene ends were 3 bases for V and 4 bases for J; bases not matched to a gene: 4. CDR1 MNHEY and CDR2 SMNVEV come from the germline V gene (reference sequence). The CDR3 length is 14 residues. The CDR3 protein is CASSFLDRGETQYF. The DNA for the CDR3 is TGTGCCAGCAGTTTTCTAGACAGGGGAGAGACCCAGTACTTC.

The chain carries TRBV6-1 and TRBJ1-4, with no clear D. Trimming cost V 2 bases and J 5 bases, with 9 bases left between them. Germline loops: CDR1 MNHNS, CDR2 SASEGT. The CDR3 is 14 amino acids. For the CDR3, the DNA is TGTGCCAGCAGTGAAATCCAGGTGAATGAAAAACTGTTTTTT. Amino acid sequence: CASSEIQVNEKLFF.

The chain couples TRBV20-1 to TRBJ1-5; 7 positions agree with TRBD1. V was clipped by 3 bases and J by 6 bases; unmatched bases: 5. In germline, CDR1 is DFQATT, CDR2 SNEGSKA (reference sequence). The CDR3 totals 13 residues. The DNA of the CDR3 is TGCAGTGCTAGTACAGGGGTGGGTCAGCCCCAGCATTTT. Translating it yields CSASTGVGQPQHF.

The V and J genes are TRBV28 and TRBJ2-7; TRBD1 aligns across 9 bases. The CDR3 totals 15 residues. V shed 8 bases and J 2 bases; nucleotides not matched to a gene: 10. The germline CDR1 and CDR2 sequences are MDHEN and SYDVKM. Here the CDR3 reads CASVNSGTGTYEQYF. The CDR3 DNA follows: TGTGCCAGCGTAAACTCCGGGACAGGGACCTACGAGCAGTACTTC.